A selection of T cell receptor beta chains follows, all from one sample in a study of shared clonotypes between healthy human individuals. Assay used: immunoSEQ multiplex PCR; TCRdb lists only in-frame clones, some missing. The sample consists of some 1.5 million clones, 98% of them appearing once. The specimen was naive CD4+ T cells sorted from blood. These receptors were taken from a young man in good health. The CDR3 runs from the conserved cysteine through the conserved F or W.

v_gene: TRBV10-2; CDR3aa: CASKRWTSGSTHEQYF
v_gene: TRBV5-4; CDR3aa: CASSLRGAGTEAFF
v_gene: TRBV18; CDR3aa: CASSPFGGVESGNTIYF
v_gene: TRBV7-8; CDR3aa: CASSPRVTGEAFF
v_gene: TRBV27; CDR3aa: CASSPRYPQGNRPQHF
v_gene: TRBV11-2; CDR3aa: CASSLGVRGSSEQYF
v_gene: TRBV7-6; CDR3aa: CASSNWPDGDEQYF
v_gene: TRBV18; CDR3aa: CASSPTGAQGTQYF
v_gene: TRBV9; CDR3aa: CASSPEGASYNEQFF
v_gene: TRBV19; CDR3aa: CASSIGQGTKSYTF
v_gene: TRBV9; CDR3aa: CASSETGGRETQYF